Described below is a single T cell receptor beta chain sequence and its context. The antigen it recognizes is unknown. No quality values exist for individual bases; no much larger clone is one base distant. Before genomic DNA extraction, regulatory T cells were purified from blood as CD4+CD25-high CD127-low cells. Eight healthy control donors were used as the comparison group for repertoire analyses. These data originate in a study of regulatory and conventional T cells in RAG deficiency (dated by TCRdb to the late 2010s). At the level of the whole study: The study used high-throughput TCR beta sequencing to compare repertoire diversity and composition of Treg, conventional CD4+ and CD8+ T cells between RAG-deficient patients and healthy controls.

Receptor libraries were prepared by the immunoSEQ multiplex PCR assay. Rearranged TCR beta chain products were amplified from the genomic DNA of sorted T-cell subsets and were then sequenced. In the paper's pipeline: Shannon entropy and Simpson indices were used to measure how diverse the repertoire of productive TCR beta rearrangements was. To assess clonal expansion, the frequencies of the 100 most abundant productive TCR beta clonotypes were added up as a share of total reads. A self-reactivity index based on amino acid usage at CDR3beta positions 6 and 7 was applied to the TRB repertoires. Repertoire analyses used two-way ANOVA; flow cytometric analyses used Student t or Mann-Whitney tests. TCRdb obtained this table from immuneACCESS and retained in-frame rearrangements with V and J assigned. These tables miss some clones; where compared with another copy, unresolved V genes account for less than half of the shortfall, and the remainder is unexplained. V and J calls and clone size are those listed in that table; D and trimming were worked out from the DNA. The sample table contains about 7,100 clones; only one count was recorded for around nine tenths of them. The ten largest make up approximately 1.5% of the sample.

The CDR3 goes from the cysteine to the phenylalanine over 14 residues. Only CDR3 DNA remains: 42 bases, in frame from the first base. CDR1 and CDR2 were assigned from the germline V gene as SGHVS and FQNEAQ. Trimming removed 2 bases from V and 4 bases from J; the gene matches leave 4 bases unexplained. The paper as a whole reports these results and caveats: RAG-deficient patients showed markedly lower Shannon entropy and higher Simpson indices than control T-cell subpopulations. In Omenn syndrome patients, sorted CD25-high CD127-low cells may represent peripherally activated cells rather than bona fide Treg cells. For some subjects, some T-cell subset analyses were not performed. All patient T-cell subsets had shorter CDR3 lengths; Omenn syndrome patients showed >75% Treg-Tconv repertoire overlap at nucleotide and amino acid level. Compared with controls, Omenn syndrome and CID/AS patients had about 100-fold fewer unique TCR beta sequences in Treg cells, whereas the reduction in the other subsets was around 10-fold.

These data were also filed under a second study, of regulatory T cells. The second study reports: The multiplex PCR relied on 52 forward TRBV primers and 13 reverse TRBJ primers, and amplification bias was corrected through assay-based and computational methods. Patient repertoires showed restricted unique TRB V-J pairs and skewed V and J gene usage, most marked in regulatory T cells. Between CD3G-deficient patients and healthy controls, the study compared T-cell receptor beta repertoires in sorted regulatory T cells, conventional CD4+ T cells and CD8+ T cells. Ficoll density separation was used to isolate peripheral blood mononuclear cells. Rearranged TRB loci were amplified from genomic DNA by multiplex PCR within the immunoSEQ assay. TRB amplicons were sequenced using an Illumina HiSeq platform. Raw sequences were error-filtered and aligned to reference gene sequences by custom algorithms and were subsequently analyzed with the immunoSEQ online tools. The frequencies of productive and nonproductive TRB rearrangements were evaluated among unique sequences as well as among total sequences. Groups were compared by t tests, Mann-Whitney tests or two-way ANOVA performed in Prism software.

The specimen was CD127- CD25+ CD4+ Tregs sorted from blood. The receptor comes from a human donor in good health. The V gene is TRBV7-8 and the J gene is TRBJ1-2, with TRBD1 matching 7 junction bases. DNA sequence: TGTGCCAGCAGCTTAACGTGGGACAGCTATGGCTACACCTTC. Translated, this is CASSLTWDSYGYTF. Joined to the reference TRBV7-8 and TRBJ1-2 proteins, this CDR3 gives the full variable domain: GAGVSQSPRYKVAKRGQDVALRCDPISGHVSLFWYQQALGQGPEFLTYFQNEAQLDKSGLPSDRFFAERPEGSVSTLKIQRTQQEDSAVYLCASSLTWDSYGYTFGSGTRLTVV.